Listed here are 17 T cell receptor beta chains from one sample, sequenced in a study of T cells in Graves' hyperthyroidism and ophthalmopathy. RNA transcripts gave rise to amplified TCR beta CDR3 regions. HTBI primers drove first-round RT-PCR of the TCR CDR3. TCRdb called the multiplex PCR reads again in MiXCR, with one record for every CDR3 protein. The repertoire holds 250,000 to 300,000 distinct CDR3 sequences, with roughly 15% as singletons. The sequenced material came from blood. The receptors here all came from a woman between 45 and 65 years old with Graves' hyperthyroidism that later progressed to Graves' ophthalmopathy.

This clonotype was recorded at least ten times. The V call is TRBV5-1, the J call TRBJ2-7; 11 positions match TRBD1. The CDR3 is 16 residues long. Germline CDR1 and CDR2: SGHRS and YFSETQ. Losses at the gene ends were 0 bases for V and 6 bases for J; bases not matched to a gene: 8. CDR3 DNA sequence: TGCGCCAGCAGCTTGGCCCCCGGACAGGGGGCGGCCGAGCAGTACTTC. Translating gives CASSLAPGQGAAEQYF. The full variable domain, its missing parts supplied by reference TRBV5-1 and TRBJ2-7, is KAGVTQTPRYLIKTRGQQVTLSCSPISGHRSVSWYQQTPGQGLQFLFEYFSETQRNKGNFPGRFSGRQFSNSRSEMNVSTLELGDSALYLCASSLAPGQGAAEQYFGPGTRLTVT.

In this sample, this clonotype turned up a few times. This chain connects TRBV7-6 to TRBJ2-1; TRBD1 might be the D (6 bases). The CDR3 spans 12 residues. The germline V gene encodes CDR1 SGHVS and CDR2 FNYEAQ. V was shortened by 5 bases and J by 8 bases, with 10 bases between the two germline ends. This CDR3 reads CASSNQGYEQFF. The CDR3 region has the DNA TGTGCCAGCAGCAACCAGGGGTATGAGCAGTTCTTC.

Regarding this clonotype: The conserved final phenylalanine or tryptophan is absent from the CDR3, which likely points to a read error. The chain employs TRBV20-1 and TRBJ2-7; either TRBD1 or TRBD2 may fit D (5 bases each). This CDR3 spans 13 amino acids. The germline V and J ends were trimmed by 3 bases and 4 bases, with 13 bases remaining between them. Germline loops: CDR1 DFQATT, CDR2 SNEGSKA (reference sequence). The CDR3 nucleotides are TGCAGTGCTAGTGTAGGGGAGCGGTACGAGCAGTACCTC. Translated, it gives CSASVGERYEQYL.

The sample holds many counts of this clonotype. This chain connects TRBV12-3 or TRBV12-4 to TRBJ2-1; a possible D gene is TRBD2 (6 bases). With 7 bases removed from V and 9 bases from J, the gap between germline ends came to 10 bases. The CDR3 totals 11 residues. This CDR3 is CASTTGGEQFF. In DNA, the CDR3 is TGTGCCAGCACAACCGGGGGTGAGCAGTTCTTC.

In this sample, this clonotype turned up many times. The rearrangement joins TRBV10-1 to TRBJ2-7; 11 positions agree with TRBD2. Trimming at V came to 4 bases and at J to 2 bases, leaving 19 bases not matched to a gene. The CDR3 is 20 residues long. Looked up from germline, CDR1 is WNHNN and CDR2 is SYGVQD (reference sequence). CDR3 coding DNA: TGCGCCAGCAGTGTCCCCTCGAGACACGAGGCTAGCGGGGGGCCCTACGAGCAGTACTTC. It yields the protein CASSVPSRHEASGGPYEQYF.

This clonotype was seen many times. V is TRBV28 and J is TRBJ2-7; perhaps TRBD2 as D (7 bases). Germline assignment: CDR1 MDHEN and CDR2 SYDVKM. The CDR3 contains 16 residues. V gave up 5 bases and J gave up 4 bases, with 21 bases separating them. The CDR3 DNA sequence: TGTGCCAGCAGTAGAGGGGGGGTGGCAGGGGCGTACGAGCAGTACTTC. It specifies CASSRGGVAGAYEQYF.

At least ten counts were recorded for this clonotype. The chain links TRBV15 to TRBJ2-3; 8 bases agree with TRBD2. The length of the CDR3 is 16 residues. Germline V lookup: CDR1 LNHNV, CDR2 YYDKDF (reference sequence). The J segment lost 2 bases and the V segment lost 1 base, leaving 5 bases of the junction unmatched. In nucleotides, the CDR3 is TGTGCCACCAGCAGAGCTACTAGCGGAGTCACAGATACGCAGTATTTT. Amino acids: CATSRATSGVTDTQYF. Variable domain in full (rest from reference TRBV15 and TRBJ2-3): DAMVIQNPRYQVTQFGKPVTLSCSQTLNHNVMYWYQQKSSQAPKLLFHYYDKDFNNEADTPDNFQSRRPNTSFCFLDIRSPGLGDTAMYLCATSRATSGVTDTQYFGPGTRLTVL.

This clonotype was observed many times. The chain uses TRBV18 and TRBJ2-7, with 8 nucleotides matching TRBD2. The CDR3 length is 14 residues. Germline V gives CDR1 KGHSH, CDR2 LQKENI. The V gene end was trimmed by 3 bases and the J gene end by 0 bases; junction bases not matched to a gene: 1. The CDR3 is CASSPGGGSYEQYF. The CDR3 coding sequence is TGTGCCAGCTCACCCGGGGGGGGCTCCTACGAGCAGTACTTC.

This clonotype showed up many times. The V call is TRBV30, the J call TRBJ2-1, with 9 nucleotides matching TRBD1. The CDR3 contains 15 residues. The germline V gene encodes CDR1 GTSNPN and CDR2 SVGIG (reference sequence). Germline trimming cut 5 bases from V and 6 bases from J; bases unmatched to any gene: 11. The CDR3 loop reads CAWGTLRDRVNEQFF. DNA of the CDR3: TGTGCCTGGGGGACCCTAAGGGACAGGGTCAATGAGCAGTTCTTC.

This clonotype was observed a few times. CDR3 sequence (DNA): TGTGCCAGTAGTATGGACTTGAACACTGAAGCTTTCTTT. Its translation is CASSMDLNTEAFF. V and J are TRBV19 and TRBJ1-1; D remains unclear. Germline V gene lookup returns CDR1 LNHDA and CDR2 SQIVND (reference sequence). Trimming cost V 3 bases and J 0 bases, with 5 bases left between them. The CDR3 spans 13 residues. Full variable domain (outside the CDR3, taken from reference TRBV19 and TRBJ1-1): DGGITQSPKYLFRKEGQNVTLSCEQNLNHDAMYWYRQDPGQGLRLIYYSQIVNDFQKGDIAEGYSVSREKKESFPLTVTSAQKNPTAFYLCASSMDLNTEAFFGQGTRLTVV.

This clonotype was seen ten or more times. The CDR3 DNA follows: TGTGCCATCGAAAGTTCGGACAGCCCTAAAGCTTTCTTT. It translates to CAIESSDSPKAFF. The rearrangement uses TRBV10-3 and TRBJ1-1; maybe TRBD1 (6 bases). CDR1 and CDR2 (germline): ENHRY, SYGVKD. The CDR3 is made up of 13 amino acids. Trimming shortened V by 8 bases and J by 9 bases, and 19 bases separated the two germline ends.

Turning to this clonotype: A much larger clonotype is one base distant, so this may be a read error. The V and J genes are TRBV24-1 and TRBJ2-5; D perhaps matches TRBD2 (6 bases). Germline V gene lookup returns CDR1 KGHDR and CDR2 SFDVKD. CDR3 length: 16 residues. Trimming left V 3 bases short and J 4 bases short, with 17 bases between. The CDR3 sequence is CATSDRPGEGRETQYF. The CDR3, as DNA: TGTGCCACCAGTGATCGACCGGGAGAGGGGCGAGAGACCCAGTACTTC.

Comments on this clonotype: A much larger clone sits a single nucleotide away, making a read error possible. This chain connects TRBV7-8 to TRBJ1-5; TRBD1 aligns across 8 bases. The CDR3 consists of 17 residues. Germline V gene lookup returns CDR1 SGHVS and CDR2 FQNEAQ. J gave up 2 bases and V 5 bases, and 11 bases lay outside the gene matches. As DNA, the CDR3 is TGTGCCAGCAGCCCGAGGACAGGGAAAAGGGGCAATCAGCCCCAGCATTTT. It is translated as CASSPRTGKRGNQPQHF. The variable domain in full, completed from reference TRBV7-8 and TRBJ1-5, reads GAGVSQSPRYKVAKRGQDVALRCDPISGHVSLFWYQQALGQGPEFLTYFQNEAQLDKSGLPSDRFFAERPEGSVSTLKIQRTQQEDSAVYLCASSPRTGKRGNQPQHFGDGTRLSIL.

This clonotype was seen ten or more times. V gene TRBV28 combines with J gene TRBJ1-2; D may be TRBD1 (5 bases). Germline CDR1 reads MDHEN; CDR2 reads SYDVKM. The V end lost 4 bases, the J end lost 4 bases, and 7 bases lay between the germline ends. There are 12 residues in the CDR3. The CDR3, as DNA: TGTGCCAGCAGTTCCGGGACCTATGGCTACACCTTC. Encoded protein: CASSSGTYGYTF.

The chain employs TRBV5-5 and TRBJ1-2; D possibly corresponds to TRBD1 (5 bases). CDR3 length equals 15 residues. Germline V gene sequence: CDR1 SGHKS, CDR2 YYEKEE (reference sequence). V was cut by 1 base and J by 2 bases, with 12 bases left in between. This chain's CDR3 is CASSLTIRDNYGYTF. The CDR3 DNA sequence: TGTGCCAGCAGCTTGACTATCCGGGACAACTATGGCTACACCTTC.

There are a few counts of this clonotype. This could be a read error, since a much larger clone is one nucleotide away. The J gene is TRBJ1-1, the V gene TRBV10-3; 10 bases match TRBD1. This CDR3 has 12 residues. Trimming cost V 9 bases and J 4 bases; bases outside gene matches: 2. Looked up from germline, CDR1 is ENHRY and CDR2 is SYGVKD. The CDR3 DNA follows: TGTGCCATGGGACAGGGGAGCACTGAAGCTTTCTTT. Translating gives CAMGQGSTEAFF.

This clonotype was seen only a few times. The rearrangement links TRBV7-3 to TRBJ1-6; 7 bases fit TRBD1. The CDR3 is 14 residues long. The V gene end was trimmed by 3 bases and the J gene end by 10 bases; junction bases not matched to a gene: 6. The germline V gene encodes CDR1 SGHTA and CDR2 FQGTGA. The CDR3 sequence is CASSLEGAGSPLHF. The CDR3 bases are TGTGCCAGCAGCTTGGAGGGGGCTGGCTCACCCCTCCACTTT.